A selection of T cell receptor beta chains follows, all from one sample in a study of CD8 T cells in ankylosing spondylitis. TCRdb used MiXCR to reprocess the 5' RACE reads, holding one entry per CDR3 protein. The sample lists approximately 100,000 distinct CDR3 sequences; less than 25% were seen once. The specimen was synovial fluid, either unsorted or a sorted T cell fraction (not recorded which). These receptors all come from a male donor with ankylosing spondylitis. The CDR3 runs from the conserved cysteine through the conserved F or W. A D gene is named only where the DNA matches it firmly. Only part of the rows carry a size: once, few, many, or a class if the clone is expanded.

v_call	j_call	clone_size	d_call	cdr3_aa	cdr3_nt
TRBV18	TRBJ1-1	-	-	CASSQNKDMDTEAFF	TGTGCCAGCTCACAAAACAAGGACATGGACACTGAAGCTTTCTTT
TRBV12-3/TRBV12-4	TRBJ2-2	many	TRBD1	CASTPGQGANTGELFF	TGTGCCAGCACACCGGGACAGGGGGCGAACACCGGGGAGCTGTTTTTT
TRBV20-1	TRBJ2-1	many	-	CSATQPLLASNEQFF	TGCAGTGCTACCCAGCCGTTGCTGGCCTCCAATGAGCAGTTCTTC
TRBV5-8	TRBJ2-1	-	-	CASSAGSSAYNEQFF	TGTGCCAGCAGCGCCGGGTCTAGCGCCTACAATGAGCAGTTCTTC
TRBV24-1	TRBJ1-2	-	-	CATSDSRVPDAYGYTF	TGTGCCACCAGTGATTCGAGGGTGCCGGATGCCTATGGCTACACCTTC
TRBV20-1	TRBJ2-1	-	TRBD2	CSASGGLADWNEQFF	TGCAGTGCTAGCGGTGGACTAGCGGACTGGAATGAGCAGTTCTTC
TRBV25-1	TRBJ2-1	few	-	CASALGGSYNEQFF	TGTGCCAGCGCTCTAGGTGGCAGCTACAATGAGCAGTTCTTC
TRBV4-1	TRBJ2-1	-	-	CASSQGDEPQFF	TGCGCCAGCAGCCAAGGGGACGAACCACAGTTCTTC
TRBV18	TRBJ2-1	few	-	CASSPPTGWGDEQFF	TGTGCCAGCTCACCACCAACCGGGTGGGGGGATGAGCAGTTCTTC
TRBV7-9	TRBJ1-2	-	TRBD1	CASSPRQGANYGYTF	TGTGCCAGCAGCCCAAGACAGGGGGCTAACTATGGCTACACCTTC
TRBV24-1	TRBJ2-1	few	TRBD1	CATSRTGGMGNEQFF	TGTGCCACCAGTCGAACAGGGGGCATGGGCAATGAGCAGTTCTTC
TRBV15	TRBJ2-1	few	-	CATSRAADSPNEQFF	TGTGCCACCAGCAGAGCCGCGGACAGTCCTAATGAGCAGTTCTTC
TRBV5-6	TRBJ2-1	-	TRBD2	CASSLDRDYSYNEQFF	TGTGCCAGCAGCTTGGATCGGGACTACTCCTACAATGAGCAGTTCTTC
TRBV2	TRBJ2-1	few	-	CASSGDNQYNEQFF	TGTGCCAGCAGTGGGGACAACCAATACAATGAGCAGTTCTTC